This T cell receptor beta chain derives from a study of T-cell reconstitution after alpha-beta-depleted transplantation in children. Germline V gene data show CDR1 as MDHEN and CDR2 as SYDVKM. V was trimmed by 7 bases and J by 3 bases, leaving 16 bases between them. The CDR3 runs 14 residues. Molecular barcoding with unique molecular identifiers was used for the TCRbeta library. In TCRdb, the PCR reads were re-called with MiXCR into one record per CDR3 protein. The sample comprises about 400,000 distinct CDR3 sequences, 20% of which are singletons, and approximately 3.9% rests with the top ten. The sequence came from a human donor who donated a stem cell graft to a child with acute myeloid leukemia. Here the sequenced sample was PBMCs from the stem cell graft donor, taken from the stem cell graft. The chain combines TRBV28 with TRBJ2-7, with D possibly TRBD2 on 6 matching bases. This chain's CDR3 is CASIPHGGIYEQYF. As DNA, the CDR3 is TGTGCCAGCATCCCTCATGGGGGGATCTACGAGCAGTACTTC.